The 5 T cell receptor beta chains below all came from one sample that was sequenced in a study of identifying expanded T cells in peripheral blood. Clones were sequenced by immunoSEQ multiplex PCR, and TCRdb holds only the in-frame ones, with some missing. Here the sample spans about 78,000 clones, roughly 81% being singletons. What was sequenced was blood. These receptors were obtained from a person aged 18-69 years in good health.

The chain has TRBV28 and TRBJ1-5; no firm D call. Germline V gene data show CDR1 as MDHEN and CDR2 as SYDVKM. This CDR3 is built from 14 residues. V shed 3 bases and J shed 0 bases, with 6 bases lying between them. CDR3 in amino acids: CASSFELSNQPQHF. DNA for the CDR3: TGTGCCAGCAGTTTCGAGCTTAGCAATCAGCCCCAGCATTTT.

V usage is TRBV7-2 and J usage is TRBJ2-3, with D possibly being TRBD1 (5 bases). The CDR3 is 15 residues long. CDR1 is SGHTA, CDR2 FQGNSA, per germline. V lost 0 bases, J lost 3 bases, and 10 bases lay in between. The CDR3 DNA reads TGTGCCAGCAGCTTAGCCCCCCAGGGAACAGATACGCAGTATTTT. Its translation: CASSLAPQGTDTQYF.

This clone was observed a single time. The chain is built from TRBV6-5 and TRBJ1-1, with TRBD1 identical over 7 bases. V shed 0 bases and J 3 bases; nucleotides not matched to a gene: 4. CDR1 and CDR2 (germline): MNHEY, SVGAGI. The CDR3 has 15 amino acids. The CDR3 DNA follows: TGTGCCAGCAGTTACTCGACAGGGATTGACACTGAAGCTTTCTTT. Amino acid sequence: CASSYSTGIDTEAFF.

The V call is TRBV27, the J call TRBJ2-2; D may be TRBD1 (6 bases). This CDR3 is 16 amino acids long. V lost 3 bases and J lost 2, with 13 bases in between. Germline loops: CDR1 MNHEY, CDR2 SMNVEV (reference sequence). The CDR3 sequence: CASSFQGSSNTGELFF. The DNA of the CDR3 is TGTGCCAGCAGTTTCCAGGGGAGTTCCAACACCGGGGAGCTGTTTTTT.

The chain is built from TRBV7-3 and TRBJ2-1; D unresolved. With 10 bases removed from V and 3 bases from J, the gap between germline ends came to 16 bases. The CDR3 runs 14 residues. The germline CDR1 and CDR2 sequences are SGHTA and FQGTGA. The CDR3 coding sequence is TGTGCCATCACGGAGCAGTCGAACTACAATGAGCAGTTCTTC. This gives the protein CAITEQSNYNEQFF. The whole variable domain, filled in from reference TRBV7-3 and TRBJ2-1, reads GAGVSQTPSNKVTEKGKYVELRCDPISGHTALYWYRQSLGQGPEFLIYFQGTGAADDSGLPNDRFFAVRPEGSVSTLKIQRTERGDSAVYLCAITEQSNYNEQFFGPGTRLTVL.